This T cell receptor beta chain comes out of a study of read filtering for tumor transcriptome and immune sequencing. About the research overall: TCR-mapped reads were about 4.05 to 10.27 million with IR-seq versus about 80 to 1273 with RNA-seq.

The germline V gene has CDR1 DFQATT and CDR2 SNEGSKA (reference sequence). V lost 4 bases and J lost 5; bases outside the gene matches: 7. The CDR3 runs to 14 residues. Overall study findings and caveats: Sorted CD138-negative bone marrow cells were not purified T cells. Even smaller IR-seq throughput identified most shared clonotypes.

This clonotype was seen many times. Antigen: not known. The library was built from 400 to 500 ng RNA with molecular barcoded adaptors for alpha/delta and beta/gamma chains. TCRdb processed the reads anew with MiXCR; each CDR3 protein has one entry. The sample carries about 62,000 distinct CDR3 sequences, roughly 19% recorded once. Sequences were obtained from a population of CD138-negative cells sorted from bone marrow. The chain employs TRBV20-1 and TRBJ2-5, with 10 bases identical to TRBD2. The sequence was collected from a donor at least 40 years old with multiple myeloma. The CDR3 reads CSAMSGRATETQYF. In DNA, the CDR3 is TGCAGTGCTATGAGCGGGAGGGCCACGGAGACCCAGTACTTC.